The sequence of this T cell receptor beta chain was determined in a study of identical twins. Broader study findings: For monozygotic twins, models underestimated out-of-frame TCR alpha sharing. Sequences that were beta out-of-frame showed weaker excess twin sharing.

One entry per CDR3 protein, called by TCRdb with MiXCR from the 5' RACE reads. Of 350,000 to 400,000 distinct CDR3 sequences detected, roughly 10% appear once; the ten largest clones hold under 10%. Germline CDR1 LNHDA, CDR2 SQIVND (reference sequence). The CDR3 is 15 residues long. Trimming cost V 7 bases and J 2 bases; bases outside gene matches: 8. This clonotype has only a few counts. Its antigen is unknown. The origin of this receptor is a woman between 45 and 65 years old in good health. Sample: naive T cells sorted from blood. V is TRBV19 and J is TRBJ2-5; 9 nucleotides line up with TRBD1. The CDR3 loop is CASNPQGALQETQYF. CDR3 in DNA: TGTGCCAGTAATCCACAGGGGGCGTTGCAAGAGACCCAGTACTTC.